This is a list of T cell receptor beta chains from one sample in a study of T cell responses to AZD1222 COVID-19 vaccine. TCRdb's copy holds only in-frame clones and misses some; the assay was immunoSEQ multiplex PCR. The profile covers about 150,000 clones, with about 90% appearing a single time and approximately 5.2% taken by the ten largest. The input for sequencing was peripheral blood, taken on day 0 of AZD1222 vaccination. Receptors were obtained from an adult in good health. CDR3s leave out the opening cysteine and the closing phenylalanine or tryptophan.

v_gene: TRBV27; CDR3aa: ASSLPDEYNEQF
v_gene: TRBV4-1; CDR3aa: ASSQAVGHSGDTQY
v_gene: TRBV4-1; CDR3aa: ASSQGGYEQY
v_gene: TRBV18; CDR3aa: ASSPPGQAYEQY
v_gene: TRBV29-1; CDR3aa: SVSAQGKGYT
v_gene: TRBV5-1; CDR3aa: ASSVRPAGLGDTQY
v_gene: TRBV19; CDR3aa: ASSIRTGPQPQH
v_gene: TRBV6-4; CDR3aa: ASSDSGTSRTDTQY
v_gene: TRBV11-2; CDR3aa: ASSSRSPRGVGNTIY
v_gene: TRBV7-2; CDR3aa: ASSLTATQSPLH
v_gene: TRBV7-9; CDR3aa: ASSSRQGASSPLH
v_gene: TRBV4-1; CDR3aa: ASSQGGEGEQY
v_gene: TRBV6-5; CDR3aa: ASTAQNQETQY
v_gene: TRBV11-3; CDR3aa: ASSQYRDRASGNTIY
v_gene: TRBV7-6; CDR3aa: ASSLASGELF
v_gene: TRBV6-5; CDR3aa: ASSYSLVHEQF
v_gene: TRBV19; CDR3aa: ASSIQQGAGNQPQH
v_gene: TRBV24-1; CDR3aa: ATSDSDWSSYNEQF
v_gene: TRBV4-1; CDR3aa: ASSQGWSGGMSPLH
v_gene: TRBV6-6; CDR3aa: ASSYPVPGINEQF
v_gene: TRBV2; CDR3aa: ASSRGRGGEQY
v_gene: TRBV7-8; CDR3aa: ASSFPGAIYGYT
v_gene: TRBV11-2; CDR3aa: ASSFYTRGEKLF
v_gene: TRBV11-2; CDR3aa: ASSLEAGTETQY
v_gene: TRBV4-3; CDR3aa: ASSQAAGGNTEAF
v_gene: TRBV12-3/TRBV12-4; CDR3aa: ASTPVKTGEQY
v_gene: TRBV4-3; CDR3aa: ASSQDSGRLYQPQH
v_gene: TRBV28; CDR3aa: ASSIFRGTQPQH
v_gene: TRBV7-6; CDR3aa: ASTEDVSSGNTIY
v_gene: TRBV6-1; CDR3aa: ASSAPAGGWGSPLH
v_gene: TRBV7-2; CDR3aa: ASSLVPRGSGGFREQY
v_gene: TRBV5-6; CDR3aa: ASSLGPGGNQPQH
v_gene: TRBV7-9; CDR3aa: ASSLVSLETQY
v_gene: TRBV3-1/TRBV3-2; CDR3aa: ASSQDRALSYEQY
v_gene: TRBV9; CDR3aa: ASSPDRGFGTDTQY
v_gene: TRBV7-2; CDR3aa: ASSLSGGGNTGELF
v_gene: TRBV7-3; CDR3aa: ASSLVGGAILSTDTQY
v_gene: TRBV18; CDR3aa: ASSYGTVSYNEQF
v_gene: TRBV12-3/TRBV12-4; CDR3aa: ASTPTGPYEQY
v_gene: TRBV24-1; CDR3aa: ATSDLGLGDNEQF
v_gene: TRBV12-5; CDR3aa: ASGLVGTDTQY
v_gene: TRBV19; CDR3aa: ASSIIAGPYNEQF
v_gene: TRBV11-2; CDR3aa: ASSPDRGENQPQH
v_gene: TRBV6-2/TRBV6-3; CDR3aa: ASSYSWTGPAKQGAF
v_gene: TRBV28; CDR3aa: ASSLWDPHTEAF
v_gene: TRBV5-5; CDR3aa: ASSLFEHQPQH
v_gene: TRBV18; CDR3aa: ASSPRQIDTEAF
v_gene: TRBV24-1; CDR3aa: ATSDLQGREGASTGELF
v_gene: TRBV2; CDR3aa: ASTPRTGYSGNTIY
v_gene: TRBV7-2; CDR3aa: ASSLDSSGNTIY
v_gene: TRBV20-1; CDR3aa: SASHQMVGRSNEQF
v_gene: TRBV6-4; CDR3aa: ASSQYGRSSYNEQF
v_gene: TRBV5-4; CDR3aa: ASSLGRSYNEQF
v_gene: TRBV4-1; CDR3aa: ASSETPNNRNSPLH
v_gene: TRBV25-1; CDR3aa: ASSGSGAAWTDTQY